This entry is about one T cell receptor beta chain. Antigen unknown. There were only Caucasian adults among the donors, and all lived in Nashville, Tennessee. The data were obtained in a study of shared clonotypes between healthy human individuals. Whole-study findings and limits: Clonotype sharing among donors was thought likely to change with sequencing depth. Sampling involved blood alone; tissue repertoires likely differ.

The CDR3 is made up of 21 amino acids. The germline V gene has CDR1 SGDLS and CDR2 YYNGEE. The V and J ends lost 3 bases and 0 bases, in that order; junction bases with no gene match: 17. The protocol was immunoSEQ multiplex PCR, while the TCRdb copy is restricted to in-frame clones and leaves out a portion. The table includes fewer than 650,000 clones, around 80% detected once. This TCR was sampled from a woman in her thirties or forties in good health. Some clones in this sample may be carry-over from other donors' samples. Input material: PBMCs. This chain uses TRBV9 with TRBJ2-1; 11 nucleotides align to TRBD2. The CDR3 DNA follows: TGTGCCAGCAGCGGACGCTCGCTAGCGGGAGGACTCACATACTCCTACAATGAGCAGTTCTTC. It encodes CASSGRSLAGGLTYSYNEQFF.